These 27 T cell receptor beta chains were sequenced from one sample in a study of blood T cells in healthy people across ages. Next came a second PCR, run for roughly 6 to 11 cycles, which used a sample-barcoded 5' primer along with a J-beta primer mix. TCRdb processed the 5' RACE reads anew with MiXCR; each CDR3 protein has one entry. Altogether 550,000 to 650,000 distinct CDR3 sequences are present, about 28% being singletons, with the ten largest covering around 16%. What was sequenced was blood. The receptors here all came from a woman of 80 years or more in good health.

This clonotype came up many times. CDR3 sequence: CASSARTSGVGDEQFF. CDR3 coding DNA: TGTGCCAGCAGCGCTCGGACTAGCGGGGTGGGCGATGAGCAGTTCTTC. The chain has TRBV9 and TRBJ2-1, with TRBD2 matching over 12 bases. The CDR3 runs to 16 residues. Germline V gene sequence: CDR1 SGDLS, CDR2 YYNGEE. V shed 3 bases, J shed 8 bases, and the junction held 9 bases outside the gene matches.

Points on this clonotype: A much larger clone differs by one base, so this may be a read error. The chain combines TRBV7-2 with TRBJ2-1, with 8 bases lining up with TRBD2. The CDR3 runs 15 residues. The germline V gene has CDR1 SGHTA and CDR2 FQGNSA. CDR3 loop: CANSLQAGAHNEQFF. CDR3 bases: TGTGCCAACAGCTTGCAAGCGGGGGCCCACAATGAGCAGTTCTTC.

CDR3 sequence reads: CASSYGEGVYEQYF. In DNA, the CDR3 is TGTGCCAGCAGTTACGGTGAGGGAGTCTACGAGCAGTACTTC. The V and J genes are TRBV6-5 and TRBJ2-7, with D possibly matching TRBD2 (5 bases). V shed 2 bases and J shed 3 bases, with 11 bases lying between them. Per the germline V gene, CDR1 is MNHEY and CDR2 is SVGAGI. This CDR3 region has 14 residues.

A remark on this clonotype: At one of its ends the junction is not consistent with the germline gene, which may arise from a read error. This chain connects TRBV5-1 to TRBJ1-3; the D gene is possibly TRBD1 (5 bases). Germline V lookup: CDR1 SGHRS, CDR2 YFSETQ. The CDR3 contains 11 residues. In DNA, the CDR3 is TGTGCCAGCAGGGCTGGAAACACCATATATTTT. This sequence encodes CASRAGNTIYF.

The rearrangement uses TRBV28 and TRBJ1-5; possible D gene TRBD1, 5 bases. V lost 3 bases and J 9 bases, leaving 12 bases between the germline ends. Germline CDR1 is MDHEN and CDR2 is SYDVKM. The CDR3 spans 13 residues. The CDR3 sequence is CASSLQGTLPQHF. The CDR3 DNA reads as TGTGCCAGCAGTTTGCAGGGTACGTTGCCCCAGCATTTT.

This clonotype showed up many times. The chain joins TRBV6-4 to TRBJ2-1; 10 bases line up with TRBD2. V shed 7 bases, J shed 5 bases, and the junction held 14 bases outside the gene matches. The V gene's germline CDR1 is MRHNA and CDR2 SNTAGT. The length of the CDR3 is 17 residues. For the CDR3, the DNA is TGTGCCAGCACTTCGCGGCTAGCGGGAGATGAGAACAATGAGCAGTTCTTC. It yields the protein CASTSRLAGDENNEQFF.

This clonotype was seen at least ten times. The V and J genes are TRBV9 and TRBJ2-3; tentative D call: TRBD2 (7 bases). Germline V gene lookup returns CDR1 SGDLS and CDR2 YYNGEE. V gave up 4 bases and J gave up 2 bases, with 11 bases separating them. This CDR3 comprises 14 residues. The CDR3 DNA sequence: TGTGCCAGCAGCCCCGGGGGGCACACAGATACGCAGTATTTT. Translation gives CASSPGGHTDTQYF.

The J gene is TRBJ1-6, the V gene TRBV14; 10 bases line up with TRBD1. Germline V lookup: CDR1 SGHDN, CDR2 FVKESK. This CDR3 has 15 amino acids. V lost 4 bases to trimming and J lost 9 bases; unmatched junction nucleotides: 6. CDR3 in amino acids: CASSRTGGSISPLHF. The CDR3 coding sequence is TGTGCCAGCAGCCGGACAGGGGGTAGTATTTCACCCCTCCACTTT.

The V and J genes are TRBV4-3 and TRBJ2-6; D is unclear. Germline CDR1 LGHNA, CDR2 YSLEER. The CDR3 spans 16 residues. With 4 bases removed from V and 1 base from J, the gap between germline ends came to 11 bases. CDR3 DNA: TGCGCCAGCAGCCGAGAAGTGGGTTCTGGGGCCAACGTCCTGACTTTC. Amino acid sequence: CASSREVGSGANVLTF.

This clonotype was detected a few times. The rearrangement links TRBV24-1 to TRBJ1-5; 7 nucleotides agree with TRBD1. Germline loops: CDR1 KGHDR, CDR2 SFDVKD. The J segment lost 7 bases and the V segment lost 3 bases, leaving 8 bases of the junction unmatched. The CDR3 is 15 amino acids. The CDR3 DNA sequence: TGTGCCACCAGTGATACGCAGGGGGTTGAGCAGCCCCAGCATTTT. Translation gives CATSDTQGVEQPQHF.

As concerns this clonotype: A clone one base away is much larger, so this may be a read error. This chain connects TRBV20-1 to TRBJ2-7; 11 nucleotides align to TRBD2. TRBJ2-5 matches the DNA end more closely, so the J call is doubtful. The CDR3 runs to 16 residues. Germline V gene data show CDR1 as DFQATT and CDR2 as SNEGSKA (reference sequence). The CDR3 is CSVQTGLTSGDSTQYF. The CDR3 nucleotides read TGCAGTGTTCAAACCGGTCTGACTAGCGGGGATTCGACCCAGTACTTC.

The CDR3 nucleotides read TGTGCCACCAACCAAGCGGGGGGAAGGAACATTCAGTACTTC. Encoded protein: CATNQAGGRNIQYF. The J gene is TRBJ2-5, the V gene TRBV7-2; the match to TRBD2 covers 9 bases. The J call may be mistaken, given a closer DNA end match to TRBJ2-4. Germline assignment: CDR1 SGHTA and CDR2 FQGNSA. The CDR3 spans 14 residues.

The J gene is TRBJ2-5, the V gene TRBV7-2; no definite D call. The CDR3 contains 14 residues. The germline V gene has CDR1 SGHTA and CDR2 FQGNSA. Trimming shortened V by 4 bases and J by 11 bases, and 20 bases separated the two germline ends. The CDR3 loop is CASSSGGTLREQYF. The CDR3 DNA sequence: TGTGCCAGCAGCTCAGGCGGAACTCTACGTGAACAGTACTTC.

This clonotype has just one count. A much larger clone lies a single base off, so this may be a read error. The CDR3 is CASSEITGISNQPQNF. For the CDR3, the DNA is TGTGCCAGCAGTGAGATAACAGGGATTAGCAATCAGCCCCAGAATTTT. The rearrangement uses TRBV6-1 and TRBJ1-5; D perhaps matches TRBD1 (6 bases). The CDR3 has 16 residues. CDR1 and CDR2 (germline): MNHNS, SASEGT.

This clonotype was counted many times. The chain links TRBV20-1 to TRBJ2-7; TRBD2 matches at 8 bases. The germline CDR1 and CDR2 sequences are DFQATT and SNEGSKA (reference sequence). This CDR3 has 15 residues. The junction had 9 bases not matched to a gene; V was cut back by 4 bases and J by 1 base. CDR3 sequence (DNA): TGCAGTGCTAAACACCCGGGACTAGGATCCTACGAGCAGTACTTC. It codes for CSAKHPGLGSYEQYF.

This clonotype has ten or more counts. The chain carries TRBV20-1 and TRBJ1-6, with TRBD1 identical over 9 bases. With V trimmed by 1 base and J by 5 bases, 0 bases remained unmatched. From germline, CDR1 is DFQATT and CDR2 SNEGSKA (reference sequence). This CDR3 is 14 amino acids long. The CDR3, as DNA: TGCAGTGCTAGAGGGGACAGGGATAATTCACCCCTCCACTTT. It translates to CSARGDRDNSPLHF.

This chain links TRBV12-3 or TRBV12-4 with TRBJ2-1; TRBD2 aligns across 7 bases. The DNA end lines up better with TRBJ2-7; the J call may be wrong. CDR3 size: 15 residues. CDR3 in amino acids: CASSLRGGAANEQYF. CDR3 nucleotide sequence: TGTGCCAGCAGCCTTAGGGGAGGGGCTGCCAATGAGCAGTACTTC.

V is TRBV5-1 and J is TRBJ2-2; D is uncertain. The CDR3 has 13 residues. Trimming pared 2 bases from V and 7 bases from J, leaving 9 bases between. Germline assignment: CDR1 SGHRS and CDR2 YFSETQ. CDR3: CASSLRFDGELFF. CDR3 DNA: TGCGCCAGCAGCTTACGGTTTGACGGGGAGCTGTTTTTT. The variable domain in full, completed from reference TRBV5-1 and TRBJ2-2, reads KAGVTQTPRYLIKTRGQQVTLSCSPISGHRSVSWYQQTPGQGLQFLFEYFSETQRNKGNFPGRFSGRQFSNSRSEMNVSTLELGDSALYLCASSLRFDGELFFGEGSRLTVL.

The V gene is TRBV2, the J gene TRBJ2-1; TRBD2 is a possible D gene (6 bases). Trimming took 3 bases from V and 9 from J, leaving 9 bases between them. The CDR3 has 12 residues. Germline V lookup: CDR1 SNHLY, CDR2 FYNNEI. The CDR3 reads CASSDGGSEQFF. The CDR3 DNA sequence: TGTGCCAGCAGTGATGGAGGGAGTGAGCAGTTCTTC. Supplemented by reference TRBV2 and TRBJ2-1, the full variable domain reads EPEVTQTPSHQVTQMGQEVILRCVPISNHLYFYWYRQILGQKVEFLVSFYNNEISEKSEIFDDQFSVERPDGSNFTLKIRSTKLEDSAMYFCASSDGGSEQFFGPGTRLTVL.

Of note for this clonotype: This may stem from a read error, because a much larger clone lies one nucleotide away. The chain has TRBV28 and TRBJ1-1; D is uncertain. The CDR3 length is 12 residues. Germline lookup yields CDR1 MDHEN and CDR2 SYDVKM. Trimming removed 4 bases at V and 1 base at J, with 4 bases between. The CDR3 reads CASSSQNTEAFF. CDR3 nucleotide sequence: TGTGCCAGCAGTTCCCAGAACACTGAAGCTTTCTTT.

Ten or more counts support this clonotype. CDR3 amino acids: CASSLRGGTRVNEQFF. Written as DNA, the CDR3 is TGTGCCAGCAGCTTAAGAGGGGGGACTCGAGTCAATGAGCAGTTCTTC. The gene calls are TRBV7-3 and TRBJ2-1, with D perhaps being TRBD1 or TRBD2 (6 bases each). The CDR3 is 16 residues long. CDR1 SGHTA and CDR2 FQGTGA come from the germline V gene. Trimming pared 1 base from V and 6 bases from J, leaving 16 bases between.

This clonotype occurred a few times. A much larger clone sits a single nucleotide away, making a read error possible. The chain links TRBV7-2 to TRBJ1-2; TRBD1 matches 8 bases. The CDR3 covers 13 residues. V lost 8 bases, J lost 7 bases, and 9 bases stayed unmatched. Germline V gene data show CDR1 as SGHTA and CDR2 as FQGNSA. The CDR3 nucleotides read TGTGCCAGCGGCTCTCAGGGGGCCGGTGGCTACACCTTC. It is translated as CASGSQGAGGYTF.

This chain joins TRBV11-2 and TRBJ2-3; TRBD2 might be the D (7 bases). The length of the CDR3 is 17 residues. Looked up from germline, CDR1 is SGHAT and CDR2 is FQNNGV. Trimming removed 5 bases at V and 4 bases at J, with 22 bases between. The CDR3: CASSLRMRGGRADTQYF. CDR3 DNA sequence: TGTGCCAGCAGCCTCAGGATGAGGGGGGGCCGGGCAGATACGCAGTATTTT.

V gene TRBV20-1 combines with J gene TRBJ1-2; no firm D call. CDR3 length: 16 amino acids. V was pared by 0 bases and J by 4 bases, with 18 bases between. Germline CDR1 DFQATT, CDR2 SNEGSKA (reference sequence). CDR3 DNA: TGCAGTGCTAGAGATCCGACACGGATGTCTAGCTATGGCTACACCTTC. Translation gives CSARDPTRMSSYGYTF.

This clonotype was observed many times. The chain carries TRBV7-2 and TRBJ2-5; D gene uncertain. In germline, CDR1 is SGHTA, CDR2 FQGNSA. This CDR3 has 15 residues. V was shortened by 5 bases and J by 5 bases, with 18 bases between the two germline ends. The CDR3 nucleotides read TGTGCCAGCAGCCCATCGGTGGTGGGGATCGAGACCCAGTACTTC. Encoded protein: CASSPSVVGIETQYF.

This clonotype was picked up many times. The chain employs TRBV20-1 and TRBJ2-3, with D unresolved. Germline CDR1 and CDR2: DFQATT and SNEGSKA (reference sequence). V was shortened by 3 bases and J by 4 bases, with 5 bases between the two germline ends. The CDR3 loop spans 11 amino acids. The CDR3 coding sequence is TGCAGTGCTAGTGGCTCAGATACGCAGTATTTT. Translating gives CSASGSDTQYF.

This clonotype has ten or more counts. The gene calls are TRBV20-1 and TRBJ2-3; perhaps TRBD2 as D (7 bases). Germline values: CDR1 DFQATT, CDR2 SNEGSKA (reference sequence). Between the trimmed V and J ends, which lost 5 bases and 1 base, there was a span of 13 bases. The CDR3 covers 14 residues. Written as DNA, the CDR3 is TGCAGTGCTCTAGGGGGGGACCGCACAGATACGCAGTATTTT. Encoded protein: CSALGGDRTDTQYF.